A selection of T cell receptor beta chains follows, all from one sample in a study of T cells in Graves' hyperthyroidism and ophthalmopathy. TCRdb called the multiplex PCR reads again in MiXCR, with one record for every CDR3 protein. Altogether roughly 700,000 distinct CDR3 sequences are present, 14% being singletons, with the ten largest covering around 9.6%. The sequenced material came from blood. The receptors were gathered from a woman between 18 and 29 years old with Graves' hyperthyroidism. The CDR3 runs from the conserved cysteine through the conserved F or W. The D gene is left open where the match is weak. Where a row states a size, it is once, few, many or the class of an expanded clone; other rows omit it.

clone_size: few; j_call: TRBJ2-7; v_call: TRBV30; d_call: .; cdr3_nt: TGTGCCTGGGCTCCCGACGGGCTCGCCTACGAGCAGTACTTC; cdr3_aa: CAWAPDGLAYEQYF
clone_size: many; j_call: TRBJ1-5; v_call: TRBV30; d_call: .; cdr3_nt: TGTGCCTGGAGTGGACAGGCTGGCAGGCCCCAGCATTTT; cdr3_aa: CAWSGQAGRPQHF
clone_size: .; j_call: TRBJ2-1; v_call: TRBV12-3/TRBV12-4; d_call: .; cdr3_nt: TGTGCCAGCAGCCACGCCCCGGAGGTCCTATCTTACAATGAGCAGTTCTTC; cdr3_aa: CASSHAPEVLSYNEQFF
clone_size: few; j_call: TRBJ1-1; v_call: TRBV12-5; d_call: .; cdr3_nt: TGTGCTAGTGGTTTGGTACCCAAGGGGACTACACGGCCTTCGGCCACTGAAGCTTTCTTT; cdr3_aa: CASGLVPKGTTRPSATEAFF
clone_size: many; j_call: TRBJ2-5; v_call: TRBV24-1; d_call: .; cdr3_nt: TGTGCCACCAGTGATTGGAGGGAAGAGACCCAGTACTTC; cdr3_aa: CATSDWREETQYF
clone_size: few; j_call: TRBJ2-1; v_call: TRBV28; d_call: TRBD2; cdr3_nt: TGTGCCAGCAGTTTATTCGGGTCGGGACTAGGAGGGAATGAGCAGTTCTTC; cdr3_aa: CASSLFGSGLGGNEQFF
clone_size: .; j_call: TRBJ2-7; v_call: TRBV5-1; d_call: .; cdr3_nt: TGCGCCAGCAGCTTGTTTTCGGGGGATATCGAGCAGTACTTC; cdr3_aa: CASSLFSGDIEQYF
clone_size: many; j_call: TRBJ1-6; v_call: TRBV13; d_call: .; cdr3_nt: TGTGCCAGCAGCTTAGAGCAGGGGAATTCACCCCTCCACTTT; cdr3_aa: CASSLEQGNSPLHF
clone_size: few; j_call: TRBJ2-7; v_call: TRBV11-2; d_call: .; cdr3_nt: TGTGCCAGCAGCTCTAGCCCAAGGACAGAGCAGTACTTC; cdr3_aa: CASSSSPRTEQYF
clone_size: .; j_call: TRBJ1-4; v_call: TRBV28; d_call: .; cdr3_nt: TGTGCCAGCAGTTTTCCCCCAGGGTTATATGAAAAACTGTTTTTT; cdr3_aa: CASSFPPGLYEKLFF
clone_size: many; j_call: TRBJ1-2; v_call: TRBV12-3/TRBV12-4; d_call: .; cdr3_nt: TGTGCCAGCAGCCGGGGAGACAGGATTTATGGCTACACCTTC; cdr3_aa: CASSRGDRIYGYTF
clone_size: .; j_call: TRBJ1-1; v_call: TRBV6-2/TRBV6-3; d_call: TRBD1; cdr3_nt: TGTGCCAGCAGACCGAGGGGGCAGCGTGTCACTGAAGCTTTCTTT; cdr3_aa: CASRPRGQRVTEAFF
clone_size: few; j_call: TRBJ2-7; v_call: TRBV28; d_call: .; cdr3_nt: TGTGCCAGCAGTTTAATGCGGGACAGTGGGTACGAGCAGTACTTC; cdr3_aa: CASSLMRDSGYEQYF
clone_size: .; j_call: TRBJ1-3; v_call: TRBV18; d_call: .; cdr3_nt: TGTGCCAGCTCACCATGGATGGAGGCCTCTGGAAACACCATATATTTT; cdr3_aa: CASSPWMEASGNTIYF
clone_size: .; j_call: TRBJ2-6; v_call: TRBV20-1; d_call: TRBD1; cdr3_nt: TGCAGTGCTAGCCGTGACAGGGGCCGACTCCCGACCTTC; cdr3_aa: CSASRDRGRLPTF
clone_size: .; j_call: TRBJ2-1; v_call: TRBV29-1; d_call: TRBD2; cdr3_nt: TGCAGCGTTGGGCCGGCTCTAGCGGTCCGGGCCCAGTTCTTC; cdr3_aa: CSVGPALAVRAQFF
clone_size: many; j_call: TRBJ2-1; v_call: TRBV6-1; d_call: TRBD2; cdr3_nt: TGTGCCAGCAGCGAGGGACTAGAGCAGTTCTTC; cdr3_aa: CASSEGLEQFF
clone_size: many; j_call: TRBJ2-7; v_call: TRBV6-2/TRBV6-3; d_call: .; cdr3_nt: TGTGCCAGCAGTTACGGCGGGACGAGCTCCTACGAGCAGTACTTC; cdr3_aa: CASSYGGTSSYEQYF
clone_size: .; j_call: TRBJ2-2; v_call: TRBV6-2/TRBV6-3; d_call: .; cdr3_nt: TGTGCCAGCAGTTTCTACAGGGCGGACACCGGGGAGCTGTTTTTT; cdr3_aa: CASSFYRADTGELFF
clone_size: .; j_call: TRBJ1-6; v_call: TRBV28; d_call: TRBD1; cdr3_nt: TGTGCCAGCAGGCCCCCGACAGGGTTTTGGGATTCACCCCTCCACTTT; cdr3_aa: CASRPPTGFWDSPLHF
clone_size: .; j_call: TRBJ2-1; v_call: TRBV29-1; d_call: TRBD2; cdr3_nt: TGCAGCGTTGCGCGGACTAGTCGGAGTAATGAGCAGTTCTTC; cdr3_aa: CSVARTSRSNEQFF
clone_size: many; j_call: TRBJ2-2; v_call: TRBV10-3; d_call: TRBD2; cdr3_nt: TGTGCCATCAGAAGGCGGGGGACCGGGGAGCTGTTTTTT; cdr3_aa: CAIRRRGTGELFF
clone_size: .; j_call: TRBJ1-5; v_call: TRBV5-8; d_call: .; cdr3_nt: TGTGCCAGCAGCGAGACAGGATACCGCGATCAGCCCCAGCATTTT; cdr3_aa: CASSETGYRDQPQHF
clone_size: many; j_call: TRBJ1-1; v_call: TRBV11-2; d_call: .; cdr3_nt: TGTGCCAGCAGCTTAGTAAACAGTTTGAACACTGAAGCTTTCTTT; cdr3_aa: CASSLVNSLNTEAFF
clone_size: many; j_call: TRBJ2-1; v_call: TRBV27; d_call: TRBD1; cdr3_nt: TGTGCCAGCAGTGACGGTCCCGGGACAGCAAATGAGCAGTTCTTC; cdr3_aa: CASSDGPGTANEQFF
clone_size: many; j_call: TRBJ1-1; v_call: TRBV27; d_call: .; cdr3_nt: TGTGCCAGCAGTTTGGGCACCTTTCACACTGAAGCTTTCTTT; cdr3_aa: CASSLGTFHTEAFF
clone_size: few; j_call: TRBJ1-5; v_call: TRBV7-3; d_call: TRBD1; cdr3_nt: TGTGCCAGCAGCCACGGGACAGGGGGCGGTCAGCCCCAGCATTTT; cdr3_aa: CASSHGTGGGQPQHF
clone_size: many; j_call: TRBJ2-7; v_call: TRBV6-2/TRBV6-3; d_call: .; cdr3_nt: TGTGCCATCGCCGAGGACGGGAACGACGAGCAGTACTTC; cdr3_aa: CAIAEDGNDEQYF
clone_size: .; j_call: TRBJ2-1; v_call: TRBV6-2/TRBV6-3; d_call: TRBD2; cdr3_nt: TGTGCCAGCAGGCGAGCGGGAGTAATGAATGAGCAGTTCTTC; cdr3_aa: CASRRAGVMNEQFF
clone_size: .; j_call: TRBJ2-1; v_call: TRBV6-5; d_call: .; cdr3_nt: TGTGCCAGCAGTTCCCCCCCTGGCCAGTTCTTC; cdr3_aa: CASSSPPGQFF
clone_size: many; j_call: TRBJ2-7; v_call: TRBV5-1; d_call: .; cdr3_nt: TGCGCCAGCAGCTTGGGGTTAACAGGGCCGTCTAACTCCTACGAGCAGTACTTC; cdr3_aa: CASSLGLTGPSNSYEQYF
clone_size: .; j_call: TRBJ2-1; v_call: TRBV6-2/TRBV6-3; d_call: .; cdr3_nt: TGTGCCAGCGGGTCTTACCACAATGAGCAGTTCTTC; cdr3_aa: CASGSYHNEQFF
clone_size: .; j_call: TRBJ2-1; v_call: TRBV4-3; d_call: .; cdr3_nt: TGCGCCAGCAGCCTGGAAGAGGGAAGGGTTCAGTTCTTC; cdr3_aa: CASSLEEGRVQFF
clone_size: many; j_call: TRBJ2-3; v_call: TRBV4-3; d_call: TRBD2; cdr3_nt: TGCGCCAGCAGCCTCACGACTAGCGGGGAGCCAGATACGCAGTATTTT; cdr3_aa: CASSLTTSGEPDTQYF
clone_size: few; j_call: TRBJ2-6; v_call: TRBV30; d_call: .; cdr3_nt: TGTGCCTGGAACACCGTCTCTGGGGCCAACGTCCTGACTTTC; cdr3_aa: CAWNTVSGANVLTF
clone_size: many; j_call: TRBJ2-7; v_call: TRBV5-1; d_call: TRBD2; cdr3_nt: TGCGCCAGCAGGCTAGCGGGAGACTACGAGCAGTACTTC; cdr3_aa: CASRLAGDYEQYF
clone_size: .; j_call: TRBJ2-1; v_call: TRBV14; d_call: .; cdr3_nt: TGTGCCAGCAGCCAAGTTCACGGTGAGCAGTTCTTC; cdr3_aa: CASSQVHGEQFF
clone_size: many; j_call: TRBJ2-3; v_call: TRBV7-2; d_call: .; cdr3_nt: TGTGCCAGCAGCTTAATGACAGCTTTGGGGGATACGCAGTATTTT; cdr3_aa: CASSLMTALGDTQYF
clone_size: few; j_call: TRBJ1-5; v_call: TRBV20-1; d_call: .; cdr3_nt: TGCAGTGCTAGAGATCCTTTAGGTTATCCTTATCAGCCCCAGCATTTT; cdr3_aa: CSARDPLGYPYQPQHF
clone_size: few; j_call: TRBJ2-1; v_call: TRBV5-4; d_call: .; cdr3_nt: TGTGCCAGCAGCTTGAGTTCTTCGGAGGACAATGAGCAGTTCTTC; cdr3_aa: CASSLSSSEDNEQFF
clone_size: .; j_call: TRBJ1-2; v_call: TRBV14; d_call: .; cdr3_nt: TGTGCCAGCAGCCAAACGCTGGGAGCCTATGGCTACACCTTC; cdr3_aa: CASSQTLGAYGYTF
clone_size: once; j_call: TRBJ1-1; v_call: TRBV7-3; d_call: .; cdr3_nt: TGTGCCAGCAGCTTAACCGCATCGAACACTGAAGCTTTCTTT; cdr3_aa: CASSLTASNTEAFF
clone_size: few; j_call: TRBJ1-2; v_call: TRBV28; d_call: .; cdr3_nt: TGTGCCAGCAGTTTCAGCGGACGGGATCTTGGGGGCTACACCTTC; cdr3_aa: CASSFSGRDLGGYTF
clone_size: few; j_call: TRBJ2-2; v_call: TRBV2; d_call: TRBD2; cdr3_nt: TGTGCCAACAGCCCCCTGACTAGCGGGAGAGTCCCCGGGGAGCTGTTTTTT; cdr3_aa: CANSPLTSGRVPGELFF
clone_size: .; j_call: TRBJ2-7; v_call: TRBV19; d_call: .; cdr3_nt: TGTGCCAGTAGTATTGGGCTATCTCACGAGCAGTACTTC; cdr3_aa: CASSIGLSHEQYF
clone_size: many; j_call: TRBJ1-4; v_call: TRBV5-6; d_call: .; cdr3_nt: TGTGCCAGCAGCTCCCGTACATGGAATGAAAAACTGTTTTTT; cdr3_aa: CASSSRTWNEKLFF
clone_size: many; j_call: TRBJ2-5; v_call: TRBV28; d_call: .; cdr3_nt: TGTGCCAGCAGTTTAATCCAAAACCAAGAGACCCAGTACTTC; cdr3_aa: CASSLIQNQETQYF
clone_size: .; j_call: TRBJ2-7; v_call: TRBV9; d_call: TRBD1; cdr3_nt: TGTGCCAGCAGCGTAGACGGGACAGGTGCCTACGAGCAGTACTTC; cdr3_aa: CASSVDGTGAYEQYF
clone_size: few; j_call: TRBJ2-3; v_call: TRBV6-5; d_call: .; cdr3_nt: TGTGCCAGCAGTTACCATGATACGTGGTATTTT; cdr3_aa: CASSYHDTWYF
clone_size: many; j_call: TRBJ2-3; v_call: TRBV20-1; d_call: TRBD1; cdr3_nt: TGCAGTGCTGGACAGGCACGCAAGGATACGCAGTATTTT; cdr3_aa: CSAGQARKDTQYF
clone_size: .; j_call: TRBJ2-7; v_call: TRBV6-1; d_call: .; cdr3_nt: TGTGCCAGCAGTGGGGGCTCTTGGGGGCTCAACGAGCAGTACTTC; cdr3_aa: CASSGGSWGLNEQYF
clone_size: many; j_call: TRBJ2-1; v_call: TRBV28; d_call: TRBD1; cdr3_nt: TGTGCCAGCAGTTTATTGGGACAGGGGTACAATGAGCAGTTCTTC; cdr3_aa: CASSLLGQGYNEQFF
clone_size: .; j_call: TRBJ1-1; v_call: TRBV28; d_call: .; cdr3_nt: TGTGCCAGCAGTTGGCTCACTGAAGCTTTCTTT; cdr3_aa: CASSWLTEAFF
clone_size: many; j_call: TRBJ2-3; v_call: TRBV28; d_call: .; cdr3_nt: TGTGCCAGCAGTTTCGGGGGACACCTCACAGATACGCAGTATTTT; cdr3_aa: CASSFGGHLTDTQYF
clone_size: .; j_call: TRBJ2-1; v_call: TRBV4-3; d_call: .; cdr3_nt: TGCGCCAGCAGCCTTCCAATCGGGAGATGGTCGTTGGGCTCCTACAATGAGCAGTTCTTC; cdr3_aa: CASSLPIGRWSLGSYNEQFF
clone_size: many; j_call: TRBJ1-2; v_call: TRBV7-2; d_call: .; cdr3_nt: TGTGCCAGCAGCTTAGGGGGGTCAGACTATGGCTACACCTTC; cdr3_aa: CASSLGGSDYGYTF
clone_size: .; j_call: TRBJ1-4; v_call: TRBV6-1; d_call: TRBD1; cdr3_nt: TGTGCCAGCAGCAAACAGGGGGCAGGAGAAAAACTGTTTTTT; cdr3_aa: CASSKQGAGEKLFF
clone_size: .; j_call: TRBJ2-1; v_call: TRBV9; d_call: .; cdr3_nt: TGTGCCAGCAGCTCCCCGGCGGTGGATGAGCAGTTCTTC; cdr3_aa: CASSSPAVDEQFF
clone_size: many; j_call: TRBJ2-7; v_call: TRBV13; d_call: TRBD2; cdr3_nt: TGTGCCAGCAGTAGTACCGGGACTAGCGGGAGTTACGAGCAGTACTTC; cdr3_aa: CASSSTGTSGSYEQYF
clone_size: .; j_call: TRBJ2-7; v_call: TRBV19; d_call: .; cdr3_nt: TGTGCCAGTGGTATTGGGGGGTCCTTCACGGGAGAGCAGTACTTC; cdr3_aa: CASGIGGSFTGEQYF